The T cell receptor (beta chain) under discussion was sequenced for a study of T cell responses to AZD1222 COVID-19 vaccine. Broader study findings: It was only after the peak T cell response that any repertoires were sampled.

A word on this clone: Its antigen is not identified.

Some clones are missing from TCRdb's copy, which holds only in-frame ones; the method was immunoSEQ multiplex PCR. The table lists approximately 140,000 clones, 94% of them singletons. The ends were cut back, 5 bases at V and 7 bases at J, with 12 bases in the middle. The CDR3 length is 12 residues. Germline CDR1 reads SGDLS; CDR2 reads YYNGEE. The receptor's source is an adult in good health. The chain is built from TRBV9 and TRBJ1-2; D is uncertain. Source: peripheral blood, taken on day 0 of AZD1222 vaccination. The DNA of the CDR3 is TGTGCCAGCAGGCCTGCGGGCGGTGGCTACACCTTC. This codes for CASRPAGGGYTF.